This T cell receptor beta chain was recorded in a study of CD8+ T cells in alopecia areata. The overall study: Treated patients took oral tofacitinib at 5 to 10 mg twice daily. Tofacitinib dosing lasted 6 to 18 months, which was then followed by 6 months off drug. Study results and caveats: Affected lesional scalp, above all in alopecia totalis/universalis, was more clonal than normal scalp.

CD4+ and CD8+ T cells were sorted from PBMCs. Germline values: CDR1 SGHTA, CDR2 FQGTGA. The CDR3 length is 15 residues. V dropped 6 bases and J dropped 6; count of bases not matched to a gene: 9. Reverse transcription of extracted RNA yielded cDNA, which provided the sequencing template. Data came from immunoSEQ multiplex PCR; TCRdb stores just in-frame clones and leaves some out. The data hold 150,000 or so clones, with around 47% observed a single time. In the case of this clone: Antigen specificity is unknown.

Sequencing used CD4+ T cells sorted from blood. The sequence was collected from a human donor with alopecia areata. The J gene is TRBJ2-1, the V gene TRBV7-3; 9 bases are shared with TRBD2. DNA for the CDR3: TGTGCCAGCAGATCCGGACTAGCGCCACGCAATGAGCAGTTCTTC. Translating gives CASRSGLAPRNEQFF.